The 10 T cell receptor beta chains presented below share a single source sample, sequenced in a study of blood T cells in healthy people across ages. The second PCR ran roughly 7 to 12 cycles with a sample-barcoded 5' primer and J-beta primers. TCRdb analysed the 5' RACE reads with MiXCR anew, one entry per CDR3 protein. Altogether some 800,000 distinct CDR3 sequences are present, about 25% being singletons, with the ten largest covering 3% to 4%. Another study also made use of these data, one on T cells of mothers and their children.

Sample: blood. These receptor sequences come from a boy between 10 and 17 years old in good health.

This chain joins TRBV20-1 and TRBJ1-2; D gene ambiguous. The CDR3 loop spans 17 amino acids. Germline V gene sequence: CDR1 DFQATT, CDR2 SNEGSKA (reference sequence). Trimming stripped 0 bases from V and 3 bases from J, with 20 bases between. The CDR3 DNA reads as TGCAGTGCTAGAGATAACGCCAGACAACTCCTTGACTATGGCTACACCTTC. It codes for CSARDNARQLLDYGYTF.

This clonotype was picked up many times. The J gene is TRBJ1-1, the V gene TRBV28; D gene uncertain. Germline CDR1 MDHEN, CDR2 SYDVKM. The germline V and J ends were trimmed by 4 bases and 6 bases, with 18 bases remaining between them. The CDR3 loop spans 15 amino acids. CDR3 DNA sequence: TGTGCCAGCAGTTCCCTACCCTCCCGTCTAGCTGAAGCTTTCTTT. It encodes CASSSLPSRLAEAFF.

This clonotype was seen repeatedly, ten times or more. The chain joins TRBV15 to TRBJ2-1, with 9 bases identical to TRBD1. The CDR3 is 15 residues long. J gave up 4 bases and V 2 bases, and 3 bases lay outside the gene matches. Germline CDR1 reads LNHNV; CDR2 reads YYDKDF (reference sequence). CDR3 sequence: CATSRSGTGYNEQFF. CDR3 nucleotide sequence: TGTGCCACCAGCAGATCCGGGACAGGGTACAATGAGCAGTTCTTC.

The chain links TRBV5-6 to TRBJ2-5, with D unresolved. The length of the CDR3 is 13 residues. Germline lookup yields CDR1 SGHDT and CDR2 YYEEEE. The V end lost 4 bases, the J end lost 5 bases, and 12 bases lay between the germline ends. The CDR3 protein is CASSRWVGETQYF. DNA for the CDR3: TGTGCCAGCAGCCGCTGGGTAGGGGAGACCCAGTACTTC.

The chain joins TRBV6-2 or TRBV6-3 to TRBJ2-1; D possibly corresponds to TRBD1 (5 bases). Trimming cost V 5 bases and J 7 bases, with 9 bases left between them. This CDR3 is built from 12 residues. The germline V gene encodes CDR1 MNHEY and CDR2 SVGEGT. The CDR3 is CASSTNRNEQFF. CDR3 DNA: TGTGCCAGCAGTACGAACAGGAATGAGCAGTTCTTC.

J is TRBJ2-5 and V is TRBV29-1, with a weak D call TRBD1 (6 bases). Per germline, CDR1 SQVTM and CDR2 ANQGSEA. Deletions cut 3 bases from V and 4 bases from J, with 21 bases between. CDR3 length: 16 residues. The CDR3 is CSVDGPLQGPAETQYF. CDR3 DNA: TGCAGCGTTGATGGCCCTCTACAGGGCCCCGCAGAGACCCAGTACTTC.

The table lists this clonotype with a few counts. The chain employs TRBV11-2 and TRBJ2-7; D unresolved. Germline V gives CDR1 SGHAT, CDR2 FQNNGV. Trimming left V 0 bases short and J 4 bases short, with 10 bases between. CDR3 length: 14 amino acids. The CDR3, as DNA: TGTGCCAGCAGCTTAGATGGGTTACCATACGAGCAGTACTTC. It translates to CASSLDGLPYEQYF.

The chain recombines TRBV28 with TRBJ2-3, with 14 nucleotides matching TRBD2. The CDR3 has 16 residues. V was clipped by 4 bases and J by 5 bases; unmatched bases: 5. Germline V gene sequence: CDR1 MDHEN, CDR2 SYDVKM. For the CDR3, the DNA is TGTGCCAGCAGTTACCCGGGACTAGCGGGGGTAGATACGCAGTATTTT. Its translation: CASSYPGLAGVDTQYF.

V gene TRBV6-1 combines with J gene TRBJ1-5; 7 bases agree with TRBD1. Germline CDR1 reads MNHNS; CDR2 reads SASEGT. V shed 2 bases and J 4 bases; nucleotides not matched to a gene: 14. This CDR3 has 18 residues. The CDR3 spells CASSENYVKGARNQPQHF. The CDR3 DNA follows: TGTGCCAGCAGTGAAAATTACGTTAAGGGGGCGCGTAATCAGCCCCAGCATTTT.

The table lists this clonotype with a few counts. V usage is TRBV20-1 and J usage is TRBJ2-5, with TRBD1 matching over 7 bases. The DNA matches TRBJ2-7 better at its end, which makes the J call doubtful. Germline assignment: CDR1 DFQATT and CDR2 SNEGSKA (reference sequence). CDR3 size: 14 residues. CDR3 protein: CSAGDRSSAYEQYF. The CDR3 region has the DNA TGCAGTGCTGGGGACAGATCCTCGGCCTACGAGCAGTACTTC.